A single sample is the source of the 31 T cell receptor beta chains below, sequenced in a study of technical replicates of blood from a handful of donors. The assay was immunoSEQ multiplex PCR, and TCRdb's table has in-frame clones only and misses some. Here the sample spans approximately 44,000 clones, over 95% being singletons. The sequenced material came from T cells isolated from PBMCs. All receptors come from a human donor in good health.

The chain uses TRBV19 and TRBJ1-1; D remains ambiguous. Deletions cut 2 bases from V and 4 bases from J, with 14 bases between. CDR1 is LNHDA, CDR2 SQIVND, per germline (reference sequence). The CDR3 runs 15 residues. The CDR3 DNA reads TGTGCCAGTAGTATACGGGGAGATAAGAGCACTGAAGCTTTCTTT. Protein product: CASSIRGDKSTEAFF.

V gene TRBV2 combines with J gene TRBJ2-6; D possibly corresponds to TRBD2 (5 bases). Per germline, CDR1 SNHLY and CDR2 FYNNEI. CDR3 length equals 15 residues. Trimming cost V 8 bases and J 0 bases, with 11 bases left between them. The CDR3 region is CASPGLISGANVLTF. CDR3 sequence (DNA): TGTGCCAGCCCGGGGTTAATCTCTGGGGCCAACGTCCTGACTTTC.

The chain employs TRBV7-2 and TRBJ1-3; tentative D call: TRBD1 (6 bases). Germline CDR1 is SGHTA and CDR2 is FQGNSA. The germline V and J ends were trimmed by 3 bases and 1 base, with 10 bases remaining between them. The CDR3 spans 15 residues. The CDR3 spells CASSLGQISGNTIYF. The CDR3 bases are TGTGCCAGCAGCTTGGGACAAATATCTGGAAACACCATATATTTT. Together with reference TRBV7-2 and TRBJ1-3, the CDR3 gives the full variable domain: GAGVSQSPSNKVTEKGKDVELRCDPISGHTALYWYRQSLGQGLEFLIYFQGNSAPDKSGLPSDRFSAERTGGSVSTLTIQRTQQEDSAVYLCASSLGQISGNTIYFGEGSWLTVV.

V is TRBV27 and J is TRBJ2-5; TRBD1 aligns across 9 bases. Per germline, CDR1 MNHEY and CDR2 SMNVEV (reference sequence). CDR3 length equals 15 residues. V was clipped by 2 bases and J by 0 bases; unmatched bases: 1. The chain's CDR3 is CASSLGTGYQETQYF. Written as DNA, the CDR3 is TGTGCCAGCAGTTTAGGGACAGGGTACCAAGAGACCCAGTACTTC.

This sequence joins TRBV7-9 and TRBJ2-1; a weak D match, TRBD1 (6 bases). The CDR3 extends over 17 amino acids. Trimming took off 7 bases at V and 0 bases at J, with 19 bases between the two ends. Germline values: CDR1 SEHNR, CDR2 FQNEAQ (reference sequence). CDR3 coding DNA: TGTGCCAGCACCCTATTCTACAGGGTCAGCTCCTACAATGAGCAGTTCTTC. Its protein product is CASTLFYRVSSYNEQFF.

This rearrangement joins TRBV7-3 to TRBJ2-1; 10 bases fit TRBD2. The CDR3 is made up of 15 amino acids. Germline assignment: CDR1 SGHTA and CDR2 FQGTGA. The V and J ends lost 5 bases and 4 bases, in that order; junction bases with no gene match: 5. The CDR3 bases are TGTGCCAGCAGCCCCGGACTAGCGGTTTACAATGAGCAGTTCTTC. It is translated as CASSPGLAVYNEQFF.

J is TRBJ1-2 and V is TRBV7-3, with D perhaps matching TRBD1 (5 bases). This CDR3 is 15 amino acids long. The germline V gene encodes CDR1 SGHTA and CDR2 FQGTGA. The germline V and J ends were trimmed by 2 bases and 6 bases, with 16 bases remaining between them. CDR3 nucleotide sequence: TGTGCCAGCAGCTTAGTTCTCGCGACAGTCGATGGCTACACCTTC. Its protein is CASSLVLATVDGYTF. The full variable domain, with the rest looked up from reference TRBV7-3 and TRBJ1-2, is GAGVSQTPSNKVTEKGKYVELRCDPISGHTALYWYRQSLGQGPEFLIYFQGTGAADDSGLPNDRFFAVRPEGSVSTLKIQRTERGDSAVYLCASSLVLATVDGYTFGSGTRLTVV.

This clone was seen a single time. V gene TRBV30 combines with J gene TRBJ1-1; D gene ambiguous. V was trimmed by 3 bases and J by 0 bases, leaving 11 bases between them. The CDR3 loop spans 14 amino acids. From germline, CDR1 is GTSNPN and CDR2 SVGIG (reference sequence). The CDR3 spells CAWSPLSMNTEAFF. DNA for the CDR3: TGTGCCTGGAGCCCCCTAAGCATGAACACTGAAGCTTTCTTT.

The chain carries TRBV18 and TRBJ2-7, with 7 bases matching TRBD1. V trimming: 1 base; J trimming: 0 bases; junction bases outside the gene matches: 3. This CDR3 comprises 15 residues. CDR1 and CDR2 from the germline V gene are KGHSH and LQKENI. CDR3 region: CASSPQRDSSYEQYF. The CDR3 bases are TGTGCCAGCTCACCACAAAGGGACAGCTCCTACGAGCAGTACTTC.

The CDR3 loop is CASSPRIQGTGSYNEQFF. The CDR3, as DNA: TGTGCCAGCTCACCACGGATCCAGGGAACCGGGTCCTACAATGAGCAGTTCTTC. The chain carries TRBV18 and TRBJ2-1; D possibly corresponds to TRBD1 (5 bases). Trimming left V 1 base short and J 1 base short, with 17 bases between. The length of the CDR3 is 18 residues. Germline V lookup: CDR1 KGHSH, CDR2 LQKENI.

This rearrangement joins TRBV29-1 to TRBJ1-2; TRBD1 is a possible D gene (6 bases). Looked up from germline, CDR1 is SQVTM and CDR2 is ANQGSEA. Trimming took 6 bases from V and 5 from J, leaving 16 bases between them. The CDR3 loop spans 13 amino acids. The CDR3 region is CSVRQALWYGYTF. The CDR3, as DNA: TGCAGCGTAAGACAGGCACTTTGGTATGGCTACACCTTC.

This chain links TRBV29-1 with TRBJ2-1; TRBD1 aligns across 9 bases. The CDR3 totals 14 residues. V shed 6 bases and J 2 bases; nucleotides not matched to a gene: 5. Germline lookup yields CDR1 SQVTM and CDR2 ANQGSEA. The chain's CDR3 is CSVRQGVAYNEQFF. CDR3 coding DNA: TGCAGCGTCCGACAGGGGGTTGCCTACAATGAGCAGTTCTTC.

This chain links TRBV4-1 with TRBJ2-2; TRBD2 might be the D (6 bases). In germline, CDR1 is MGHRA, CDR2 YSYEKL. The CDR3 spans 13 residues. V lost 2 bases to trimming and J lost 8 bases, with 9 bases between them. CDR3 sequence reads: CASSQLLAGELFF. The CDR3 nucleotides read TGCGCCAGCAGCCAACTTCTAGCGGGGGAGCTGTTTTTT.

V is TRBV29-1 and J is TRBJ1-1, with 10 positions matching TRBD1. V lost 1 base, J lost 4 bases, and 9 bases stayed unmatched. From germline, CDR1 is SQVTM and CDR2 ANQGSEA. CDR3 length equals 16 residues. The CDR3 DNA follows: TGCAGCGTTGAAGGCCGAGGGGACAGGGGAGGCACTGAAGCTTTCTTT. Translating gives CSVEGRGDRGGTEAFF.

The chain uses TRBV28 and TRBJ2-7; 10 bases line up with TRBD2. The CDR3 runs to 14 residues. CDR1 MDHEN and CDR2 SYDVKM come from the germline V gene. V gave up 3 bases and J gave up 5 bases; unmatched junction bases: 4. The CDR3 nucleotides are TGTGCCAGCAGTTTTCTAGCGGGAGTCGACGAGCAGTACTTC. Its protein product is CASSFLAGVDEQYF. Filled out from reference TRBV28 and TRBJ2-7, the complete variable domain reads DVKVTQSSRYLVKRTGEKVFLECVQDMDHENMFWYRQDPGLGLRLIYFSYDVKMKEKGDIPEGYSVSREKKERFSLILESASTNQTSMYLCASSFLAGVDEQYFGPGTRLTVT.

The CDR3 sequence: CASSLYGGKTSMEQFF. CDR3 in DNA: TGTGCCAGCAGCTTGTACGGCGGAAAGACTAGCATGGAGCAGTTCTTC. The V and J genes are TRBV5-4 and TRBJ2-1; 7 bases line up with TRBD2. The CDR3 contains 16 residues. Germline V gene lookup returns CDR1 SGHNT and CDR2 YYREEE (reference sequence). Unmatched junction bases numbered 14, after V lost 1 base and J lost 10 bases.

V is TRBV11-2 and J is TRBJ2-5; D not resolved. Germline CDR1 SGHAT, CDR2 FQNNGV. Trimming removed 10 bases from V and 4 bases from J, with 10 bases in between. This CDR3 region has 11 residues. Here the CDR3 reads CAIFNGETQYF. The CDR3 nucleotides are TGTGCCATCTTTAACGGAGAGACCCAGTACTTC.

The genes are TRBV9 and TRBJ1-1, with D tentatively TRBD1 (6 bases). Germline CDR1 reads SGDLS; CDR2 reads YYNGEE. The CDR3 covers 15 residues. The germline V and J ends were trimmed by 4 bases and 1 base, with 14 bases remaining between them. Written as DNA, the CDR3 is TGTGCCAGCAGCATTATGACAGGAGGGAACACTGAAGCTTTCTTT. Translated, it gives CASSIMTGGNTEAFF.

The DNA for the CDR3 is TGTGCCAGCACCGCGGGGGTCCACGAGCAGTACTTC. Amino acids: CASTAGVHEQYF. The chain joins TRBV28 to TRBJ2-7; the match to TRBD2 covers 7 bases. The ends lost 7 bases at V and 5 bases at J; junction bases unmatched: 5. The CDR3 is 12 amino acids. CDR1 and CDR2 (germline): MDHEN, SYDVKM. Full variable domain (missing parts from reference TRBV28 and TRBJ2-7): DVKVTQSSRYLVKRTGEKVFLECVQDMDHENMFWYRQDPGLGLRLIYFSYDVKMKEKGDIPEGYSVSREKKERFSLILESASTNQTSMYLCASTAGVHEQYFGPGTRLTVT.

The chain has TRBV27 and TRBJ2-2; D is ambiguous. CDR1 MNHEY and CDR2 SMNVEV come from the germline V gene (reference sequence). Trimming shortened V by 3 bases and J by 7 bases, and 12 bases separated the two germline ends. There are 14 residues in the CDR3. This CDR3 is CASSFIGGGGELFF. The CDR3 region has the DNA TGTGCCAGCAGTTTTATCGGTGGCGGCGGGGAGCTGTTTTTT.

The chain combines TRBV11-1 with TRBJ2-5; D may be TRBD1 (6 bases). Trimming cost V 4 bases and J 5 bases, with 17 bases left between them. The CDR3 covers 15 residues. Germline V lookup: CDR1 SGHAT, CDR2 FQDESV (reference sequence). This chain's CDR3 is CASSSHRENGETQYF. CDR3 DNA sequence: TGTGCCAGCAGCTCCCACAGGGAGAACGGCGAGACCCAGTACTTC.

This rearrangement joins TRBV7-9 to TRBJ2-7; TRBD1 is a possible D gene (5 bases). Per the germline V gene, CDR1 is SEHNR and CDR2 is FQNEAQ (reference sequence). Deletions cut 1 base from V and 2 bases from J, with 6 bases between. This CDR3 comprises 13 residues. CDR3 nucleotides: TGTGCCAGCAGCTTAGACAGGCCCTACGAGCAGTACTTC. Residues: CASSLDRPYEQYF.

This chain connects TRBV6-1 to TRBJ2-7, with 7 bases that match TRBD1. CDR1 and CDR2 (germline): MNHNS, SASEGT. The CDR3 is 12 amino acids. The J segment lost 5 bases and the V segment lost 4 bases, leaving 2 bases of the junction unmatched. CDR3 amino acids: CASSVGTDEQYF. The CDR3 DNA reads TGTGCCAGCAGTGTCGGGACAGACGAGCAGTACTTC.

This chain joins TRBV2 and TRBJ1-1; 9 bases fit TRBD1. This CDR3 is 17 amino acids long. The germline gives CDR1 SNHLY, CDR2 FYNNEI. V shed 5 bases and J 4 bases; nucleotides not matched to a gene: 14. CDR3 nucleotide sequence: TGTGCCAGCAGTCCGGGACAGGGTTCGGGGGCTAGCACTGAAGCTTTCTTT. Its translation is CASSPGQGSGASTEAFF.

The chain joins TRBV5-1 to TRBJ1-2; 9 nucleotides agree with TRBD1. Germline V gives CDR1 SGHRS, CDR2 YFSETQ. The CDR3 contains 15 residues. V shed 4 bases, J shed 2 bases, and the junction held 6 bases outside the gene matches. The CDR3 loop reads CASSRGQGRNYGYTF. The CDR3 DNA follows: TGCGCCAGCAGCCGAGGACAGGGGAGAAACTATGGCTACACCTTC.

This chain uses TRBV5-1 with TRBJ1-1; D remains unclear. Trimming stripped 1 base from V and 2 bases from J, with 15 bases between. CDR3 length equals 16 residues. Germline V gene sequence: CDR1 SGHRS, CDR2 YFSETQ. This CDR3 is CASSLPPHSSNTEAFF. As DNA, the CDR3 is TGCGCCAGCAGCTTGCCACCACACAGCTCCAACACTGAAGCTTTCTTT.

The J gene is TRBJ2-7, the V gene TRBV5-1; the match to TRBD2 covers 7 bases. Germline assignment: CDR1 SGHRS and CDR2 YFSETQ. The CDR3 consists of 15 residues. V shed 0 bases and J 2 bases; nucleotides not matched to a gene: 5. CDR3 region: CASSLGGRETYEQYF. CDR3 DNA: TGCGCCAGCAGCTTGGGGGGGAGGGAAACCTACGAGCAGTACTTC.

This sequence joins TRBV4-1 and TRBJ2-1; 9 bases fit TRBD2. CDR1 and CDR2 (germline): MGHRA, YSYEKL. V dropped 2 bases and J dropped 7; count of bases not matched to a gene: 9. The CDR3 covers 16 residues. DNA of the CDR3: TGCGCCAGCAGCCAACAAGGGGCGGGAGGGCCTAATGAGCAGTTCTTC. This translates into CASSQQGAGGPNEQFF.

The V call is TRBV20-1, the J call TRBJ2-1, with TRBD1 as a possible D gene (5 bases). CDR3 size: 11 residues. Germline lookup yields CDR1 DFQATT and CDR2 SNEGSKA (reference sequence). The V gene lost 6 bases and the J gene lost 7 bases, with 10 bases spanning the gap. This CDR3 reads CSANRGNEQFF. DNA of the CDR3: TGCAGTGCAAATAGGGGAAATGAGCAGTTCTTC.

The V and J genes are TRBV30 and TRBJ1-1; TRBD1 agrees at 9 bases. The CDR3 length is 15 residues. The germline CDR1 and CDR2 sequences are GTSNPN and SVGIG (reference sequence). After removal of 3 bases from V and 3 bases from J, the junction contained 8 bases not matched to a gene. Here the CDR3 DNA reads TGTGCCTGGAGGCTCGCGGACAGGGGTTACACTGAAGCTTTCTTT. Protein product: CAWRLADRGYTEAFF.

This clone was detected once. In nucleotides, the CDR3 is TGTGCCTGGAGTGAGCAGGGCGGCTATGGCTACACCTTC. Its protein product is CAWSEQGGYGYTF. The chain links TRBV30 to TRBJ1-2, with a weak D call TRBD1 (5 bases). Germline V CDR1 and CDR2: GTSNPN, SVGIG (reference sequence). V was pared by 1 base and J by 4 bases, with 10 bases between. CDR3 length: 13 amino acids.